The 10 T cell receptor beta chains presented below share a single source sample, sequenced in a study of shared clonotypes between healthy human individuals. Some clones are missing from TCRdb's copy, which holds only in-frame ones; the method was immunoSEQ multiplex PCR. Found here are fewer than 1.6 million clones, 98% to 99% of them singletons; the top ten hold 0.36%. Sequenced input: naive CD4+ T cells sorted from blood. Subset described: CD45RA+ positively selected. The origin of the receptors is a man aged 25-45 years in good health.

A remark on this clone: Other DNA sequences in the same sample also yield this CDR3. This rearrangement joins TRBV18 to TRBJ2-3; D might be TRBD1 (5 bases). The V gene lost 3 bases and the J gene lost 2 bases, with 6 bases spanning the gap. Germline CDR1 is KGHSH and CDR2 is LQKENI. The CDR3 totals 13 residues. This CDR3 reads CASSPRATDTQYF. CDR3 coding DNA: TGTGCCAGCTCACCCAGGGCCACAGATACGCAGTATTTT.

This chain links TRBV27 with TRBJ2-7; D possibly matches TRBD1 or TRBD2 (5 bases each). The CDR3 totals 14 residues. Germline CDR1 is MNHEY and CDR2 is SMNVEV (reference sequence). Trimming left V 5 bases short and J 6 bases short, with 17 bases between. Written as DNA, the CDR3 is TGTGCCAGCAGTCTAGGGACGGCCCCCGTCGAGCAGTACTTC. It yields the protein CASSLGTAPVEQYF.

As DNA, the CDR3 is TGTGCCAGCAGTGTGGGACTAGCATTAGATACGCAGTATTTT. This translates into CASSVGLALDTQYF. The rearrangement links TRBV27 to TRBJ2-3; 9 bases fit TRBD2. Trimming took 5 bases from V and 5 from J; bases not matched to a gene: 5. The CDR3 has 14 residues. Germline V gene sequence: CDR1 MNHEY, CDR2 SMNVEV (reference sequence).

This chain connects TRBV7-2 to TRBJ2-2; 11 bases are shared with TRBD2. J was trimmed by 10 bases and V by 2 bases; bases with no gene match: 6. The length of the CDR3 is 15 residues. CDR1 is SGHTA and CDR2 is FQGNSA in the germline V gene. The CDR3 coding sequence is TGTGCCAGCAGCTTAACTAGCGGGAGTTTTGAGGAGCTGTTTTTT. Amino acid sequence: CASSLTSGSFEELFF.

This chain connects TRBV5-1 to TRBJ1-2, with a tentative D call TRBD1 (5 bases). V lost 0 bases and J lost 3, with 12 bases in between. CDR1 and CDR2 (germline): SGHRS, YFSETQ. The CDR3 contains 15 residues. The CDR3 region is CASSLAQGGDYGYTF. The CDR3 nucleotides are TGCGCCAGCAGCTTGGCCCAAGGAGGGGACTATGGCTACACCTTC.

The chain employs TRBV25-1 and TRBJ2-1, with D tentatively TRBD1 or TRBD2 (6 bases each). Per germline, CDR1 MGHDK and CDR2 SYGVNS. The CDR3 runs to 12 residues. Trimming shortened V by 6 bases and J by 10 bases, and 13 bases separated the two germline ends. DNA of the CDR3: TGTGCCAGCAGAGAAGGAGGGGGAGAGCAGTTCTTC. Amino acid sequence: CASREGGGEQFF.

The rearrangement joins TRBV5-4 to TRBJ2-1; D unresolved. This CDR3 is built from 12 residues. V lost 1 base, J lost 7 bases, and 6 bases lay in between. Germline assignment: CDR1 SGHNT and CDR2 YYREEE (reference sequence). The DNA for the CDR3 is TGTGCCAGCAGCTTGTTAGGGAATGAGCAGTTCTTC. This gives the protein CASSLLGNEQFF.

The chain has TRBV2 and TRBJ2-7; 9 bases fit TRBD1. Germline trimming cut 10 bases from V and 4 bases from J; bases unmatched to any gene: 11. Looked up from germline, CDR1 is SNHLY and CDR2 is FYNNEI. This CDR3 is built from 14 residues. The CDR3 is CATEPDGTGYEQYF. The DNA for the CDR3 is TGTGCCACCGAACCGGACGGGACAGGGTACGAGCAGTACTTC.

This clone showed up just once. The J gene is TRBJ1-1, the V gene TRBV2; no clear D. Germline assignment: CDR1 SNHLY and CDR2 FYNNEI. The ends were cut back, 8 bases at V and 3 bases at J, with 7 bases in the middle. The CDR3 runs 11 residues. CDR3 protein: CASLDYTEAFF. The CDR3 DNA sequence: TGTGCCAGCTTAGATTACACTGAAGCTTTCTTT. Full variable domain (missing parts from reference TRBV2 and TRBJ1-1): EPEVTQTPSHQVTQMGQEVILRCVPISNHLYFYWYRQILGQKVEFLVSFYNNEISEKSEIFDDQFSVERPDGSNFTLKIRSTKLEDSAMYFCASLDYTEAFFGQGTRLTVV.

V is TRBV6-6 and J is TRBJ2-7; TRBD1 is a possible D gene (5 bases). The CDR3 covers 13 residues. The ends were cut back, 7 bases at V and 5 bases at J, with 15 bases in the middle. CDR1 is MNHNY, CDR2 SVGAGI, per germline (reference sequence). The CDR3 sequence: CASIPEAGHEQYF. The CDR3 DNA is TGTGCCAGCATCCCTGAGGCAGGGCACGAGCAGTACTTC.